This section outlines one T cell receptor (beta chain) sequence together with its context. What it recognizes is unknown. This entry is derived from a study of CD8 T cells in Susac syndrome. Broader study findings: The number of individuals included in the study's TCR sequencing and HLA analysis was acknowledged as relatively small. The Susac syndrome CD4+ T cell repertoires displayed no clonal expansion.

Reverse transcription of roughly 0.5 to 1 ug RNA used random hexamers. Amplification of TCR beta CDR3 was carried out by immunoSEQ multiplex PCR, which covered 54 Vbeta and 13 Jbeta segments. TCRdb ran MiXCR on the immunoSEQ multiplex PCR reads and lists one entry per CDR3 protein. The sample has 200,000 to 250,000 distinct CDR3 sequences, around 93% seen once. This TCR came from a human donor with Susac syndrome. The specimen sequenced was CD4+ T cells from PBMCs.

The DNA of the CDR3 is TGTGCCAGCCGACAGGGAAAAGAGACCCAGTACTTC. Amino acid sequence: CASRQGKETQYF. The chain carries TRBV6-1 and TRBJ2-5, with 7 bases fitting TRBD1. J was trimmed by 3 bases and V by 8 bases; bases with no gene match: 3. Germline V gene lookup returns CDR1 MNHNS and CDR2 SASEGT. The CDR3 covers 12 residues.